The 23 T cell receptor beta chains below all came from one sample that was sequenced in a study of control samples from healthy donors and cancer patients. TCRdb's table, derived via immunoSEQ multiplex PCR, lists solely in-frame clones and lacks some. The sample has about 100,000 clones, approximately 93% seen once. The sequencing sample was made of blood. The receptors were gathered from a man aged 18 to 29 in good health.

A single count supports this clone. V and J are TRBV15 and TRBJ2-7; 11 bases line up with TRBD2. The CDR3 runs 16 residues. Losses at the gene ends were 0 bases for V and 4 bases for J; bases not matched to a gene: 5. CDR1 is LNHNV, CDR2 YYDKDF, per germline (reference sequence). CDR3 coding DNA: TGTGCCACCAGCAGAGATAGGACTAGCGGGCGTTACGAGCAGTACTTC. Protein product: CATSRDRTSGRYEQYF.

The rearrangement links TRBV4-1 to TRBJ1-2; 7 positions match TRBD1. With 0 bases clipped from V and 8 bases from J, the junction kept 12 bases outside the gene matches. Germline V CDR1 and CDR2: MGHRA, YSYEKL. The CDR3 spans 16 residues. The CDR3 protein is CASSQDQGGLSQGYTF. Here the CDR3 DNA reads TGCGCCAGCAGCCAAGATCAGGGGGGGTTATCACAGGGCTACACCTTC.

CDR3 DNA: TGTGCCAGCAGCCAAGCCAGGGCGAGTGCTGAAGCTTTCTTT. Translating gives CASSQARASAEAFF. V usage is TRBV3-1 (or the pseudogene TRBV3-2) and J usage is TRBJ1-1; tentative D call: TRBD1 (5 bases). This CDR3 spans 14 amino acids. The germline CDR1 and CDR2 sequences are LGHDT and YNNKEL (reference sequence). Between the trimmed V and J ends, which lost 1 base and 6 bases, there was a span of 12 bases.

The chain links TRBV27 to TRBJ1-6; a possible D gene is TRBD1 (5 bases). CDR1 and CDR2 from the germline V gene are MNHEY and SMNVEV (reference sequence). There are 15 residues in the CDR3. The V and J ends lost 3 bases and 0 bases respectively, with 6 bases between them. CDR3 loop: CASSLGDSYNSPLHF. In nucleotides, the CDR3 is TGTGCCAGCAGTTTGGGGGACTCCTATAATTCACCCCTCCACTTT.

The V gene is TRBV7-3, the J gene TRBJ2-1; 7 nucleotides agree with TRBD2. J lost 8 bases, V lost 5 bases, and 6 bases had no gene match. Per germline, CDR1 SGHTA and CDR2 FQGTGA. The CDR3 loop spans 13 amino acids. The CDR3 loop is CASSPTSAHEQFF. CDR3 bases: TGTGCCAGCAGCCCCACTAGCGCCCATGAGCAGTTCTTC. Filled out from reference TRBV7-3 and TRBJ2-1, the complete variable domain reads GAGVSQTPSNKVTEKGKYVELRCDPISGHTALYWYRQSLGQGPEFLIYFQGTGAADDSGLPNDRFFAVRPEGSVSTLKIQRTERGDSAVYLCASSPTSAHEQFFGPGTRLTVL.

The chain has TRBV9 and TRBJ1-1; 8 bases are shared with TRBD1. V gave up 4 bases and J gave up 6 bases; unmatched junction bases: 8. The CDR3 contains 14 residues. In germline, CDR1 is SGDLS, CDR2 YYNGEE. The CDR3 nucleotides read TGTGCCAGCAGCATCGGACAGGGCAAAGCTGAAGCTTTCTTT. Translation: CASSIGQGKAEAFF.

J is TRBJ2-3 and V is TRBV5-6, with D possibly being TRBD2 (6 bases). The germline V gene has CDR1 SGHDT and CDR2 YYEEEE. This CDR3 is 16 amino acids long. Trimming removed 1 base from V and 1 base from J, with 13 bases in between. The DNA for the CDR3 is TGTGCCAGCAGCTTGAGGATAGCGGTCCGCACAGATACGCAGTATTTT. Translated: CASSLRIAVRTDTQYF.

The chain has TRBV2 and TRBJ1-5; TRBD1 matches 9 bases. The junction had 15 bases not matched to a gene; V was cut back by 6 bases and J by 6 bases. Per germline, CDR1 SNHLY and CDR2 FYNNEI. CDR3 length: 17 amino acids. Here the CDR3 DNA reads TGTGCCAGCAGACTCACTCCGGGACAGGGTAGTAGTCAGCCCCAGCATTTT. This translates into CASRLTPGQGSSQPQHF.

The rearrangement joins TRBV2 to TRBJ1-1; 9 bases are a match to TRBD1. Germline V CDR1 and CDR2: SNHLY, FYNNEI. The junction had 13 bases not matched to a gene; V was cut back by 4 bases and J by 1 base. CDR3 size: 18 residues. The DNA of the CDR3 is TGTGCCAGCAGTGGATGGACAGGGGATTTTACTCCGAACACTGAAGCTTTCTTT. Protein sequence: CASSGWTGDFTPNTEAFF. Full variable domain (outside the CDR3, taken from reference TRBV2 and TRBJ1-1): EPEVTQTPSHQVTQMGQEVILRCVPISNHLYFYWYRQILGQKVEFLVSFYNNEISEKSEIFDDQFSVERPDGSNFTLKIRSTKLEDSAMYFCASSGWTGDFTPNTEAFFGQGTRLTVV.

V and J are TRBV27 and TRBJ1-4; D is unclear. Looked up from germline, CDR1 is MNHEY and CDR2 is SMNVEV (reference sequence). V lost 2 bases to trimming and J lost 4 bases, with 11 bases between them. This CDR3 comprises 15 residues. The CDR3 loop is CASSLAGVYNEKLFF. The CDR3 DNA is TGTGCCAGCAGTTTAGCAGGCGTCTATAATGAAAAACTGTTTTTT.

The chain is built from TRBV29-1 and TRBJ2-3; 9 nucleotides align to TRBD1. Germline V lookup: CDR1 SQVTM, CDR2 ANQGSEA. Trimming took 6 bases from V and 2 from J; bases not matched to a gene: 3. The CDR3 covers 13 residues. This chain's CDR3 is CSVGQGTTDTQYF. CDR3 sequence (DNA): TGCAGCGTGGGACAGGGTACCACAGATACGCAGTATTTT.

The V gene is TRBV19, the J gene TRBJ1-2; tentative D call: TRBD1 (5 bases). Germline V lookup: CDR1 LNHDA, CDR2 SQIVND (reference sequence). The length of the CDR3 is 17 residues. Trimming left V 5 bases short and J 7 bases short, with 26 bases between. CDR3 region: CASSSGVGAGDMSGYTF. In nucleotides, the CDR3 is TGTGCCAGTAGTTCGGGGGTCGGGGCAGGTGATATGAGTGGCTACACCTTC.

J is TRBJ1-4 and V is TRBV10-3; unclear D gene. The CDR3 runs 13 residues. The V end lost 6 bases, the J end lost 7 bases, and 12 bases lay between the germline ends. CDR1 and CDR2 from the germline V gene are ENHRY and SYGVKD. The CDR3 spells CAIRADEGEKLFF. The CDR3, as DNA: TGTGCCATCAGAGCCGATGAGGGTGAAAAACTGTTTTTT.

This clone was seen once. The CDR3 coding sequence is TGTGCCACCAGCGACGGTGGAACTGAAGCTTTCTTT. It codes for CATSDGGTEAFF. This chain links TRBV15 with TRBJ1-1; D not certain. The CDR3 loop spans 12 amino acids. Germline CDR1 reads LNHNV; CDR2 reads YYDKDF (reference sequence). Trimming pared 5 bases from V and 5 bases from J, leaving 9 bases between.

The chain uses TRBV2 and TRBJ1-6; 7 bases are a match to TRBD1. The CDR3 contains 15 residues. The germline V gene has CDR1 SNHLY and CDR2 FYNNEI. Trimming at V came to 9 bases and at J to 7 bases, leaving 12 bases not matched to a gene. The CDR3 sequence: CASRPTGEDNSPLHF. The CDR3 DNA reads TGTGCCAGTCGCCCTACAGGGGAGGACAATTCACCCCTCCACTTT.

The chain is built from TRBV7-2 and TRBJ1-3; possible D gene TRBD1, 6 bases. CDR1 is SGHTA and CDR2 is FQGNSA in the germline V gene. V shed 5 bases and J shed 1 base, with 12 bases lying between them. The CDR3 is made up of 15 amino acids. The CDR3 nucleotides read TGTGCCAGCAGCGAGCTACAGGGTTCTGGAAACACCATATATTTT. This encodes CASSELQGSGNTIYF.

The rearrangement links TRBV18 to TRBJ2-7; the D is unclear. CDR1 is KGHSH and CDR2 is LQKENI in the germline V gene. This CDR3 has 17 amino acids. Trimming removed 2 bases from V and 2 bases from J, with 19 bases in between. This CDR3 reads CASSPSPAQGKTYEQYF. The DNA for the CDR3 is TGTGCCAGCTCACCATCCCCCGCGCAAGGCAAGACCTACGAGCAGTACTTC. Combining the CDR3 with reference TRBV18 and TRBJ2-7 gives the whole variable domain NAGVMQNPRHLVRRRGQEARLRCSPMKGHSHVYWYRQLPEEGLKFMVYLQKENIIDESGMPKERFSAEFPKEGPSILRIQQVVRGDSAAYFCASSPSPAQGKTYEQYFGPGTRLTVT.

CDR3 nucleotides: TGTGCAAGTCGCTTAGATGAGACAGGGGGCCGGAATCAGCCCCAGCATTTT. Protein: CASRLDETGGRNQPQHF. The chain uses TRBV12-2 and TRBJ1-5; the DNA was not compared with TRBD1, the D call given in the table. TRBV12-2 is shown as a pseudogene. The CDR3 is 17 amino acids.

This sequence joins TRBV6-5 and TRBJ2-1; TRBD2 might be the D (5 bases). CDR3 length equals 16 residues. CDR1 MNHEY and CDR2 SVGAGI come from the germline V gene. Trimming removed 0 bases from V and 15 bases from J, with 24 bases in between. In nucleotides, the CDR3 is TGTGCCAGCAGTTACTCCCCCCAGGAGCTGAGCGAGGGTTGGTTCTTC. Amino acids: CASSYSPQELSEGWFF.

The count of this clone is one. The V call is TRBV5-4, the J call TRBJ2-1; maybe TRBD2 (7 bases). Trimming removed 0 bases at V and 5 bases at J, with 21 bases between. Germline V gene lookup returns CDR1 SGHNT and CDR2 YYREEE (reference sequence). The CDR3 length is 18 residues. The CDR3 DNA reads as TGTGCCAGCAGCTTGGATCTCTTCCGGGGGGCCTCGCACAATGAGCAGTTCTTC. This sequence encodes CASSLDLFRGASHNEQFF.

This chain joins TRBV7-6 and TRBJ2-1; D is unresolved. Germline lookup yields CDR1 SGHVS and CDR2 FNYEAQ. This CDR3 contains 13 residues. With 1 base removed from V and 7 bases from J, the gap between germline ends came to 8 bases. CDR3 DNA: TGTGCCAGCAGCTTAGGTCGTGATAATGAGCAGTTCTTC. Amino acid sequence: CASSLGRDNEQFF. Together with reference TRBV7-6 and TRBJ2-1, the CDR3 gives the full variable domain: GAGVSQSPRYKVTKRGQDVALRCDPISGHVSLYWYRQALGQGPEFLTYFNYEAQQDKSGLPNDRFSAERPEGSISTLTIQRTEQRDSAMYRCASSLGRDNEQFFGPGTRLTVL.

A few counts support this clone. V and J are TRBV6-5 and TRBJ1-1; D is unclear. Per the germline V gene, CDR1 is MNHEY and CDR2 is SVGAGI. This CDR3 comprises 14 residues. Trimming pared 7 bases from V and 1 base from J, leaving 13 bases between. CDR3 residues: CASKVGPGNTEAFF. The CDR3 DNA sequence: TGTGCCAGCAAGGTGGGCCCGGGGAACACTGAAGCTTTCTTT.

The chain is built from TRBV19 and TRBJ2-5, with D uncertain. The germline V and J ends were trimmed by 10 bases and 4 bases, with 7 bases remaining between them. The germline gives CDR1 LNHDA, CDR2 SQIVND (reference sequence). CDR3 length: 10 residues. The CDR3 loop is CATFGETQYF. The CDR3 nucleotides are TGTGCCACCTTCGGAGAGACCCAGTACTTC.